This T cell receptor beta chain was captured in a study of cytomegalovirus exposure and HLA in healthy donors. Study details: A later analysis reported the same platform for the 110 or so validation repertoires and the roughly 700 first-cohort repertoires.

As for this clone: Its cognate antigen is unknown.

Whole-study results and caveats: The majority of TCR sequences were rare, yet some public TCRs appeared in many donors.

Clones were sequenced by immunoSEQ multiplex PCR, and TCRdb holds only the in-frame ones, with some missing. The data hold approximately 59,000 clones, with 85% to 95% observed a single time. Germline assignment: CDR1 MNHEY and CDR2 SMNVEV (reference sequence). The CDR3 sequence is 15 residues long. Trimming stripped 3 bases from V and 5 bases from J, with 13 bases between. The source material was PBMCs. This chain joins TRBV27 and TRBJ2-2; D is possibly TRBD1 (6 bases). The receptor was derived from a man between 18 and 35 years old in good health and CMV-seropositive. In nucleotides, the CDR3 is TGTGCCAGCAGTTTTGTCAGTACAGGGACCGGGGAGCTGTTTTTT. Residues: CASSFVSTGTGELFF.